This T cell receptor (beta chain) came from a study of blood T cell repertoires in COVID-19. In the study overall: COVID-19 samples from acute and convalescent phases originated in the United States, Italy and Spain. In each case, the material was cDNA or gDNA derived from T cells, B-cell-depleted T cells, or PBMCs.

Authors' methods: Amplified reference gene primers provided the basis for estimating nucleated cell counts. Sequenced by immunoSEQ multiplex PCR; TCRdb stores in-frame clones only, minus some. V and J calls and clone size are as listed in that table; D and trimming were resolved from the DNA. The profile shows around 120,000 clones, 87% of them singletons. V gave up 5 bases and J gave up 0 bases; unmatched junction bases: 9. Germline values: CDR1 SGHRS, CDR2 YFSETQ. The CDR3 is made up of 16 amino acids. This sequence originates from a human donor in a cohort sampled during active COVID-19. The chain joins TRBV5-1 to TRBJ1-1; 8 nucleotides line up with TRBD1. Sequenced input: peripheral blood. CDR3 nucleotide sequence: TGCGCCAGCAGTCCCCGCCAGGGGGCCATGAACACTGAAGCTTTCTTT. This sequence encodes CASSPRQGAMNTEAFF.